These T cell receptor beta chains were read from a single sample in a study of OX40 agonist ivuxolimab in advanced cancers. Only in-frame clones appear in the TCRdb table, and some are missing; sequencing was by immunoSEQ multiplex PCR. Found here are about 82,000 clones, approximately 90% of them singletons; the top ten hold roughly 0.9%. Sequencing used CD4+ or CD8+ T cells sorted from blood, obtained in a trial of the OX40 agonist ivuxolimab. Source of these receptors: an adult with an advanced solid tumor such as melanoma, head and neck, liver or kidney cancer. Each CDR3 is given without its conserved first and last residue.

V	J	CDR3
TRBV27	TRBJ2-7	ASSALGTRYEQY
TRBV7-9	TRBJ1-4	ASSLTPRRAGGANEKLF
TRBV15	TRBJ1-1	ATSRDLGFTEAF
TRBV13	TRBJ1-2	ASSRGGGYGYT
TRBV4-1	TRBJ1-2	ASSQDLQGYYGYT
TRBV18	TRBJ1-2	ASYGTGRNYGYT
TRBV2	TRBJ2-3	ASSLERGAGDTQY
TRBV18	TRBJ1-2	ASSLSQEAGGYT
TRBV6-1	TRBJ2-6	ASQESGANVLT
TRBV30	TRBJ1-3	AWRDSGNTIY
TRBV5-1	TRBJ1-4	ASSPGLVEKLF
TRBV20-1	TRBJ2-5	SANRAETQY
TRBV4-3	TRBJ2-3	ASSQEPPGNTDTQY
TRBV2	TRBJ2-3	ASCLGTGGYDTQY
TRBV30	TRBJ1-3	AWRRGTGNTIY
TRBV5-1	TRBJ2-7	ASGIPNRDEQY
TRBV28	TRBJ1-4	ASSSPMGPATNEKLF
TRBV9	TRBJ2-5	ASSVEGTVIETQY
TRBV28	TRBJ1-3	ASSLLRRNTIY
TRBV6-1	TRBJ1-4	ASSDRGVGEKLF
TRBV5-1	TRBJ2-3	ASSLGSAADTQY
TRBV5-5	TRBJ1-3	ASSIDTGNTIY
TRBV4-2	TRBJ2-1	ASSPGLAGGLGVINEQF
TRBV5-4	TRBJ1-1	ASSLPGTVNTEAF
TRBV5-8	TRBJ2-7	ASSLGGQSYEQY
TRBV6-6	TRBJ2-5	ASSYFGKETQY
TRBV19	TRBJ2-7	ASSKQTGFYEQY
TRBV7-8	TRBJ1-5	ASSLGATGNQPQH
TRBV5-4	TRBJ2-3	ASSFEVDMSSQY
TRBV20-1	TRBJ1-4	SARGQEKLF
TRBV9	TRBJ2-2	ASSVSAGELF
TRBV29-1	TRBJ2-3	SVVGGRTGIRTDTQY
TRBV7-9	TRBJ1-2	ASSLVRDNYGYT
TRBV9	TRBJ1-4	ASSVESSDRGGQLF
TRBV5-6	TRBJ1-1	ASSLDLNTEAF
TRBV4-2	TRBJ1-5	ASSQAQTGGGQPQH
TRBV10-3	TRBJ1-2	AISESSANSNYGYT
TRBV7-2	TRBJ2-1	ASSLATAGGKNNEQF
TRBV7-6	TRBJ1-1	ASSLYGKTEGWKTEAF
TRBV7-2	TRBJ2-7	ASSLTRLAGSYEQY
TRBV10-2	TRBJ1-1	ASKGADRGNTEAF
TRBV5-1	TRBJ2-5	ASSLGKTGPQGETQY
TRBV19	TRBJ1-5	ASSRGRRNQPQH
TRBV11-2	TRBJ2-3	ASRDGTSDTQY
TRBV7-2	TRBJ2-1	ASSLVSSSYNEQF
TRBV12-5	TRBJ1-3	ASGLVGVLLPIY
TRBV27	TRBJ1-1	ASSPRPRGGFTFRDTEAF
TRBV7-9	TRBJ1-1	ASSLDPGEAF
TRBV7-3	TRBJ2-5	ASSLSASGGQETQY
TRBV6-5	TRBJ1-4	ASRGQGDEKLF
TRBV7-2	TRBJ2-7	ASSLDFGEQY
TRBV5-5	TRBJ2-5	ASSVDGRYQETQY
TRBV7-9	TRBJ2-7	ASSPRTSPLEQY
TRBV5-1	TRBJ1-1	ASSRTGDPVEAF
TRBV5-1	TRBJ2-3	ASSRDSSTDTQY